The entry that follows covers one T cell receptor (beta chain) sequence. The CDR3 is 15 residues long. V was clipped by 6 bases and J by 4 bases, with 18 bases between them. Per germline, CDR1 MNHNY and CDR2 SVGAGI (reference sequence). This record comes from a study of blood T cell repertoires in COVID-19. Study context: Donors in the United States, Italy and Spain gave samples during acute or convalescent COVID-19. T cells, B-cell-depleted T cells, or PBMCs supplied cDNA or gDNA.

Clones were read by immunoSEQ multiplex PCR, and TCRdb kept only the in-frame ones, dropping some. The table records about 34,000 clones, 75% to 85% of them present only once. Sequenced material: peripheral blood. This chain connects TRBV6-6 to TRBJ1-1; D perhaps matches TRBD1 (6 bases). This clonotype was sampled from a woman between 70 and 85 years old with acute or convalescent COVID-19. The CDR3 loop is CASRDWGSRGTEAFF. The CDR3 nucleotides are TGTGCCAGCAGGGACTGGGGCAGCAGGGGCACTGAAGCTTTCTTT.